This entry describes one TCR beta chain. Its antigen is currently not known. No quality values exist for individual bases; no much larger clone is one base distant. The source of the sample is a study of blood T cell repertoires in COVID-19 (dated by TCRdb to about 2020). With respect to the entire study: Samples covering the acute and convalescent phases of COVID-19 were provided by collaborators in the United States, Italy and Spain. The prospective study material was composed of cDNA or gDNA derived from T cells, B-cell-depleted T cells, or PBMCs. Subjects who had been exposed to COVID-19, were actively infected with it, or had recovered from it provided the deeply sampled blood TCRbeta repertoires that made up the dataset. The repertoires were made available in a free public database intended to serve as a resource for research on the immune response to SARS-CoV-2. The samples were drawn from two sources: the first 160 participants of the ongoing ImmuneRACE study, and fewer than 1,500 subjects contributed by 6 global collaborators. A de-identified subject ID, COVID-19 status, age in years and sex were almost always included in the sample metadata. Where HLA class I and class II types were available, the types were taken from metadata supplied by the sample provider, not from assay-based typing.

From the germline V gene, CDR1 is SQVTM and CDR2 is ANQGSEA. V trim: 4 bases; J trim: 8 bases; unmatched bases: 6. The CDR3, from cysteine to phenylalanine, totals 12 residues. The only DNA kept is the CDR3, 36 bases in frame from the first base. Study-wide conclusions, independent of this receptor: How much clinical and demographic metadata was included differed by source and by participant, and the metadata was provided uncurated.

TCRbeta CDR3 regions were amplified from genomic DNA using the immunoSEQ Assay, a bias-controlled multiplex PCR. Per the original workflow: The number of nucleated cells in each sample was estimated from the amplification of reference gene primers within the assay. Sequence reads were collapsed and filtered to measure the absolute abundance of every unique TCRbeta CDR3 rearrangement. For each sample, productive Simpson clonality was calculated as the square root of Simpson's diversity index over productive rearrangements. TCRdb provides this immuneACCESS table in a form limited to in-frame rearrangements. Some clones are lacking; in checked studies, under half of them reflect an unresolved V gene, and why the rest are absent is not known. The DNA gave D and trimming, while V, J and clone size come from that table. The sample includes under 300,000 clones, with about 90% observed a single time. The ten largest clones take up 2.1% of the sample.

One collaborating source in Seattle enrolled patients during active infection and followed them longitudinally through the course of disease. Whole blood was collected in K2EDTA tubes by collaborating institutions according to the institutions' own protocols. For TCRbeta analysis, collaborator samples were shipped as frozen whole blood, as isolated PBMCs, or as DNA extracted from either sample type. The source of this sequence is a woman in her sixties or seventies with COVID-19, enrolled during active disease. Material: peripheral blood. The receptor chain draws on TRBV29-1 and TRBJ1-2; TRBD1 agrees with 8 junctional bases. CDR3 sequence: CSVVGTGHGYTF. The DNA sequence is TGCAGCGTTGTAGGGACAGGCCACGGCTACACCTTC.